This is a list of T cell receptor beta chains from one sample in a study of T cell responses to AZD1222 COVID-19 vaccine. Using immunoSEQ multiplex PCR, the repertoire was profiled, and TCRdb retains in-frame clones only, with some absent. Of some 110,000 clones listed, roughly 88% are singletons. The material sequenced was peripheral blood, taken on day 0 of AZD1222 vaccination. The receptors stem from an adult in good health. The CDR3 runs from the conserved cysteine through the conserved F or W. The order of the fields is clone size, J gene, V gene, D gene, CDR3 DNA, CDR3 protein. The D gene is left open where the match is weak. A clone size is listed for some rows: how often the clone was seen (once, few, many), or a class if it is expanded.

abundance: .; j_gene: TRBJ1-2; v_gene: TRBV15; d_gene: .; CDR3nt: TGTGCCACCAGCAGAGATCTGGAAGGCTACACCTTC; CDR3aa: CATSRDLEGYTF
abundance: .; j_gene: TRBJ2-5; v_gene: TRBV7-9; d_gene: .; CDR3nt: TGTGCCAGCGGGAGGGGGGAAGAGACCCAGTACTTC; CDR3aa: CASGRGEETQYF
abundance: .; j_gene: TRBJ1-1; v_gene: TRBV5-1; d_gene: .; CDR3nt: TGCGCCAGCAGCTTGGGAACGGGAAACACTGAAGCTTTCTTT; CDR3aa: CASSLGTGNTEAFF
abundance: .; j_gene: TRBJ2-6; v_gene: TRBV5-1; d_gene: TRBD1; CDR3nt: TGCGCCAGCAGCTTAGCAGGGGGCGCTTCTGGGGCCAACGTCCTGACTTTC; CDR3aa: CASSLAGGASGANVLTF
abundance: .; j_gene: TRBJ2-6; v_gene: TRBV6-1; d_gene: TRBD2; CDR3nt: TGTGCCAGCAGTGATCTAGCGGGAGCCACTGGGGCCAACGTCCTGACTTTC; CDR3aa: CASSDLAGATGANVLTF
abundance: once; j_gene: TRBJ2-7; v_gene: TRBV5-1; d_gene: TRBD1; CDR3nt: TGCGCCAGCAGCTCGGGACAGGGGGCAGACGAGCAGTACTTC; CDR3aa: CASSSGQGADEQYF
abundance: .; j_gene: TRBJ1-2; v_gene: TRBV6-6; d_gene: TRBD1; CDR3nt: TGTGCCAGCAGTCGTCCTAGGGACAGGGACTATGGCTACACCTTC; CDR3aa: CASSRPRDRDYGYTF
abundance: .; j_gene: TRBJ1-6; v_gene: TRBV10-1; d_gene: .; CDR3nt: TGCGCCAGCAGTGAGGGCCTCCGAGGACCCCTCCACTTT; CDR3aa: CASSEGLRGPLHF
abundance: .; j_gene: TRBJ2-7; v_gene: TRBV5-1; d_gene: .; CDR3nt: TGCGCCAGCAGCGGCGGCGGCAGTACCTCCTACGAGCAGTACTTC; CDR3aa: CASSGGGSTSYEQYF
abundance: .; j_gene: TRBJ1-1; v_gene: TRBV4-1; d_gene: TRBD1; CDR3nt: TGCGCCAGCAGCCACTTTCAGACAGGGTTGAACACTGAAGCTTTCTTT; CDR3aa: CASSHFQTGLNTEAFF
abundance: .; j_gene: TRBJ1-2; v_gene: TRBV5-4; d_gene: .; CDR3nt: TGTGCCAGCAGCTTGGCCGGGCCCGCTGGGTATGGCTACACCTTC; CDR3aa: CASSLAGPAGYGYTF
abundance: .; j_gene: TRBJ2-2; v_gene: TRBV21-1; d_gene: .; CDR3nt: TGTGCCAGCAGCAAATTATTCCCGGACGACACCGGGGAGCTGTTTTTT; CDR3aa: CASSKLFPDDTGELFF
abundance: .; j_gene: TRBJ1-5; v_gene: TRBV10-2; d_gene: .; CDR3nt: TGCGCCAGCAGTGAGTCTTGGGGGGCCCTTAATCAGCCCCAGCATTTT; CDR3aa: CASSESWGALNQPQHF
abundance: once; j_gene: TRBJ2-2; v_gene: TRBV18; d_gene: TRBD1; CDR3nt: TGTGCCAGCTCACCAAGGGACCAGGGGGTCGCGAACACCGGGGAGCTGTTTTTT; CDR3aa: CASSPRDQGVANTGELFF
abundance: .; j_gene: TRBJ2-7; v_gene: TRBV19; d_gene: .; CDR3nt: TGTGCCAGTAGTGCCCCGGGTTGGACCTACGAGCAGTACTTC; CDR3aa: CASSAPGWTYEQYF
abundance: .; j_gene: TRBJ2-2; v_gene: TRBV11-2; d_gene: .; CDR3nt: TGTGCCAGCAGCCGGGTAGCGAACACCGGGGAGCTGTTTTTT; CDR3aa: CASSRVANTGELFF
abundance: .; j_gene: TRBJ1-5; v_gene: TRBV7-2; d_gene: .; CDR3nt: TGTGCCAGCAGCTTACGGGACAATCAGCCCCAGCATTTT; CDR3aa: CASSLRDNQPQHF
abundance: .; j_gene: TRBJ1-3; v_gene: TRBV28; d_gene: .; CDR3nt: TGTGCCAGCAGTTTTATGCCGTACCGCGGGTCTGGAAACACCATATATTTT; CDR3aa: CASSFMPYRGSGNTIYF
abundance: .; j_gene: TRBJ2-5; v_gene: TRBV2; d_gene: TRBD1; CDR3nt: TGTGCCAGCAGTTTACAGGGGGCTGGGCAAGAGACCCAGTACTTC; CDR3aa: CASSLQGAGQETQYF
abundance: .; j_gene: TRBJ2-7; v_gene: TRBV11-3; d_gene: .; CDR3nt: TGTGCCAGCAGCTTAGGGCGCCAGAACGACGAGCAGTACTTC; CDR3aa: CASSLGRQNDEQYF
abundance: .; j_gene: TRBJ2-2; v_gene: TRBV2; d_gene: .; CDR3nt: TGTGCCAGCAGTGGAATGCCCACCATCGGCGGGGAGCTGTTTTTT; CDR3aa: CASSGMPTIGGELFF
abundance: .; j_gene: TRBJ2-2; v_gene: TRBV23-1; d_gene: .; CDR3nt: TGCGCCAGCAAATGGGCCCCAACGTGCACCGGGGAGCTGTTTTTT; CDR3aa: CASKWAPTCTGELFF
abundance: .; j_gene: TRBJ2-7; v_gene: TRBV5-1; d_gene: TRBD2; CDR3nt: TGCGCCAGCAGCTTCGGACTAGCGGGAGGAAGCTCCTACGAGCAGTACTTC; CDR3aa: CASSFGLAGGSSYEQYF
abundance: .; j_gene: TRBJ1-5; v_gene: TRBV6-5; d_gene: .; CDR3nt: TGTGCCAGCAGCCAAAGATCGGGGCAGCCCCAGCATTTT; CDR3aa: CASSQRSGQPQHF
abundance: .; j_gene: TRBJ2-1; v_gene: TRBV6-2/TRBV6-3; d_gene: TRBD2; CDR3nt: TGTGCCAGCAGTCTAGGACTAGCGGCCTACAATGAGCAGTTCTTC; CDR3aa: CASSLGLAAYNEQFF
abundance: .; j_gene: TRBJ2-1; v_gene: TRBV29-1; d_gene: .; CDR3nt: TGCAGCGTCGCATCCGGGGCATACAATGAGCAGTTCTTC; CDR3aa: CSVASGAYNEQFF
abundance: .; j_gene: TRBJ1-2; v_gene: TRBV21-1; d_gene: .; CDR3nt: TGTGCCAGCAGCGAACAGGTGGGGTACGGCTACACCTTC; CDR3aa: CASSEQVGYGYTF
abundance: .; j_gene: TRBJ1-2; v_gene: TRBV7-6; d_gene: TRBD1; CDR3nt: TGTGCCAGCAGCTTAGGACAGGGGACTGTGGGTGGATACACCTTC; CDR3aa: CASSLGQGTVGGYTF
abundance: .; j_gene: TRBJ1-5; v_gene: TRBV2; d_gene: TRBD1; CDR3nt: TGTGCCAGCAGGGACCTGACAGGGCGAAGCAATCAGCCCCAGCATTTT; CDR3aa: CASRDLTGRSNQPQHF
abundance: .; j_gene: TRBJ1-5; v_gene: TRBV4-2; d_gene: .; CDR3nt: TGTGCCAGCAGCCCGCAGGGAGGAGGTCCGGGGAAACAGCCCCAGCATTTT; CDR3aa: CASSPQGGGPGKQPQHF
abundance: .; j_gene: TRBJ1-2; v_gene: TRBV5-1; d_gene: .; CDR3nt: TGCGCCAGCAGCCTTTGGACGGCTAACTATGGCTACACCTTC; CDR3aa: CASSLWTANYGYTF
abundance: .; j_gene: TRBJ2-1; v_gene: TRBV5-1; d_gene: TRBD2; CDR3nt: TGCGCCAGCAGTGTGATCGGACTAGCGGGAAATGAGCAGTTCTTC; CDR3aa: CASSVIGLAGNEQFF
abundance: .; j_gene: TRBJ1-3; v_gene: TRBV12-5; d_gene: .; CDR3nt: TGTGCTAGTGGAGGGGGGGTGACTCTTGGAAACACCATATATTTT; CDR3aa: CASGGGVTLGNTIYF
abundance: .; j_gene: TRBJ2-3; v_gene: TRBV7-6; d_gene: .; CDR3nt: TGTGCCAGCAGCTCGGGCCCAGCCGGGTCCACAGATACGCAGTATTTT; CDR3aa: CASSSGPAGSTDTQYF
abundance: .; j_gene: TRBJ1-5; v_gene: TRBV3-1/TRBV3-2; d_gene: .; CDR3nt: TGTGCCAGCAGCCGAACACAGGCTGATCAGCCCCAGCATTTT; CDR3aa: CASSRTQADQPQHF
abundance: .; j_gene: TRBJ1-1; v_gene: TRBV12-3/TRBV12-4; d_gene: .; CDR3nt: TGTGCCAGCAGTTTAGGCAGGGAAGCTTTCTTT; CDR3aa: CASSLGREAFF
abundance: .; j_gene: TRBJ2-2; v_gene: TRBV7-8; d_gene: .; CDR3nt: TGTGCCAGCAGCCCCCCCCCGGGGAACACCGGGGAGCTGTTTTTT; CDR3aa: CASSPPPGNTGELFF
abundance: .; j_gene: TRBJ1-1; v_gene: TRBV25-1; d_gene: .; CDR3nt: TGTGCCAGCAGTGAATCTTTGATGAACACTGAAGCTTTCTTT; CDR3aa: CASSESLMNTEAFF
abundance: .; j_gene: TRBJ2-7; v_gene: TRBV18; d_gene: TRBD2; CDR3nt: TGTGCCAGCTCACCGGGACTAGCCGCCTACGAGCAGTACTTC; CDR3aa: CASSPGLAAYEQYF
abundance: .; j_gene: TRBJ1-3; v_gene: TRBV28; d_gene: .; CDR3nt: TGTGCCAGCAGTTTTGAAGTCTCTGGAAACACCATATATTTT; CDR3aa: CASSFEVSGNTIYF
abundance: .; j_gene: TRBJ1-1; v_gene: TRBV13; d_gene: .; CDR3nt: TGTGCCAGCAGCTTAGCGGGACAAGTCATGAACACTGAAGCTTTCTTT; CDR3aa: CASSLAGQVMNTEAFF
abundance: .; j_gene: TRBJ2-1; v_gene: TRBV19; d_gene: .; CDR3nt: TGTGCCAGTAGTAGACCGGGACTGTACTACAATGAGCAGTTCTTC; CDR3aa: CASSRPGLYYNEQFF
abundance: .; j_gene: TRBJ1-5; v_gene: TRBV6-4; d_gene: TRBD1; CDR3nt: TGTGCCAGCAATAGGAACAGGGGATATCGGCCCCAGCATTTT; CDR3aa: CASNRNRGYRPQHF
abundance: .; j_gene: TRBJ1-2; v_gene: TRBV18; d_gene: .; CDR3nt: TGTGCCAGCTCACCATCATACGGGACGCAGATTAACTATGGCTACACCTTC; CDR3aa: CASSPSYGTQINYGYTF
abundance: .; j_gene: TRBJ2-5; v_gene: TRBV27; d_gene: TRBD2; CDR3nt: TGTGCCAGCAGTTTCGGGACTAGCGTCCTGGAGACCCAGTACTTC; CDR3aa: CASSFGTSVLETQYF
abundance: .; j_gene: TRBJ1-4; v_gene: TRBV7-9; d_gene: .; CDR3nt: TGTGCCAGCAGTTACGACGTTGGGGAAAAACTGTTTTTT; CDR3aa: CASSYDVGEKLFF
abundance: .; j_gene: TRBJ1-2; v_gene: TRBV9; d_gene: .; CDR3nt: TGTGCCAGCACCCCGGGGGATATACATGGCTACACCTTC; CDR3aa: CASTPGDIHGYTF
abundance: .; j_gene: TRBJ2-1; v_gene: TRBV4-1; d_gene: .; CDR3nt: TGCGCCAGCAGCCAAGATCGGGTGGGGGGGCTGTTCTTC; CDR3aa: CASSQDRVGGLFF
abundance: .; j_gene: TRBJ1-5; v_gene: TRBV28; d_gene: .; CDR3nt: TGTGCCAGCAGTCTCCTTTCTAGCAATCAGCCCCAGCATTTT; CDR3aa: CASSLLSSNQPQHF
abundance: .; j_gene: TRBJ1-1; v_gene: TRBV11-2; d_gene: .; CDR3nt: TGTGCCAGCAGCTTACGCTCGAACACTGAAGCTTTCTTT; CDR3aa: CASSLRSNTEAFF
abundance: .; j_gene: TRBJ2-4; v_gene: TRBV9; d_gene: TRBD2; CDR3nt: TGTGCCAGCAGCGTAGCCGGGACTAGCGGACCCTTAGGCATTCAGTACTTC; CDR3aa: CASSVAGTSGPLGIQYF
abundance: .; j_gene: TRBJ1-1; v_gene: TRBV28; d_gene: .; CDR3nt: TGTGCCAGCAGTTTATCTCAGGGCGCTGAAGCTTTCTTT; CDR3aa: CASSLSQGAEAFF
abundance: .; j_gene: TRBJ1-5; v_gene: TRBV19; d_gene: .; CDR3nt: TGTGCCAGTAGTATAGAGGGACTGTTTAGCAATCAGCCCCAGCATTTT; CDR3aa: CASSIEGLFSNQPQHF
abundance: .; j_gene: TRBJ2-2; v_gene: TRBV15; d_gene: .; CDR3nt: TGTGCCACCAGCAGAGATCTGGCTGGGAACACCGGGGAGCTGTTTTTT; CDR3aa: CATSRDLAGNTGELFF